One and the same sample provided the 25 T cell receptor beta chains below, sequenced in a study of cytomegalovirus exposure and HLA in healthy donors. The PCR employed 60 Vbeta primers together with 13 Jbeta primers. The method was immunoSEQ multiplex PCR; TCRdb's version includes in-frame clones alone and lacks a portion of them. This table holds 150,000 to 200,000 clones, 81% found once. Input material: PBMCs. The source of these receptors is a man younger than 35 in good health and CMV-seronegative.

This chain connects TRBV4-3 to TRBJ1-2; D is unresolved. The ends were cut back, 0 bases at V and 0 bases at J, with 11 bases in the middle. Germline lookup yields CDR1 LGHNA and CDR2 YSLEER. This CDR3 spans 16 amino acids. CDR3 coding DNA: TGCGCCAGCAGCCAAGATTGGGCAGATACTAACTATGGCTACACCTTC. Protein product: CASSQDWADTNYGYTF.

The chain couples TRBV2 to TRBJ2-7; TRBD1 matches 9 bases. The CDR3 spans 14 residues. The J segment lost 5 bases and the V segment lost 8 bases, leaving 10 bases of the junction unmatched. The germline CDR1 and CDR2 sequences are SNHLY and FYNNEI. As DNA, the CDR3 is TGTGCCAGCTGCCGTGGACAGGGGTTCCACGAGCAGTACTTC. Protein: CASCRGQGFHEQYF.

This clone showed up just once. This chain links TRBV19 with TRBJ1-1; no clear D. V shed 10 bases and J shed 4 bases, with 16 bases lying between them. Germline-derived CDR1 and CDR2 are LNHDA and SQIVND (reference sequence). The CDR3 loop spans 13 amino acids. Here the CDR3 reads CAIKPEGGTEAFF. The CDR3 DNA reads as TGTGCCATAAAACCAGAGGGAGGCACTGAAGCTTTCTTT. Complete variable domain (other parts from reference TRBV19 and TRBJ1-1): DGGITQSPKYLFRKEGQNVTLSCEQNLNHDAMYWYRQDPGQGLRLIYYSQIVNDFQKGDIAEGYSVSREKKESFPLTVTSAQKNPTAFYLCAIKPEGGTEAFFGQGTRLTVV.

This clone came up a few times. This chain joins TRBV4-3 and TRBJ1-5, with TRBD1 as a possible D gene (5 bases). Trimming left V 1 base short and J 2 bases short, with 24 bases between. Per germline, CDR1 LGHNA and CDR2 YSLEER. This CDR3 has 20 amino acids. The CDR3 DNA reads TGCGCCAGCAGCCAAGTCCCCAGGGCGTTCTCTGTTTGTGGCAATCAGCCCCAGCATTTT. Its protein product is CASSQVPRAFSVCGNQPQHF.

This chain links TRBV5-1 with TRBJ2-1, with a possible D match to TRBD1 (5 bases). The CDR3 extends over 15 amino acids. CDR1 and CDR2 (germline): SGHRS, YFSETQ. With 0 bases removed from V and 5 bases from J, the gap between germline ends came to 12 bases. The CDR3 DNA follows: TGCGCCAGCAGCTTGGACTGGAACAGGAACAATGAGCAGTTCTTC. It encodes CASSLDWNRNNEQFF.

Turning to this clone: This same CDR3 is encoded by further DNA sequences in the sample. The gene calls are TRBV27 and TRBJ1-4; the D gene is possibly TRBD1 (6 bases). CDR3 length equals 15 residues. CDR1 and CDR2 from the germline V gene are MNHEY and SMNVEV (reference sequence). With 4 bases removed from V and 2 bases from J, the gap between germline ends came to 11 bases. CDR3 protein: CASSSQGSTNEKLFF. Written as DNA, the CDR3 is TGTGCCAGCAGTTCCCAGGGGTCGACTAATGAAAAACTGTTTTTT.

In its sample, this clone was seen a few times. This chain connects TRBV7-8 to TRBJ2-5; 10 nucleotides agree with TRBD2. Germline CDR1 reads SGHVS; CDR2 reads FQNEAQ. Trimming at V came to 5 bases and at J to 1 base, leaving 7 bases not matched to a gene. This CDR3 contains 16 residues. The CDR3 sequence: CASSPSGGGGQETQYF. Here the CDR3 DNA reads TGTGCCAGCAGCCCCAGCGGGGGGGGCGGCCAAGAGACCCAGTACTTC.

CDR3 sequence reads: CASSLARSTGGGTDTQYF. DNA of the CDR3: TGCGCCAGCAGCTTGGCCAGGTCGACAGGGGGGGGCACAGATACGCAGTATTTT. V is TRBV5-1 and J is TRBJ2-3; 9 bases are shared with TRBD1. Germline trimming cut 0 bases from V and 1 base from J; bases unmatched to any gene: 9. CDR1 SGHRS and CDR2 YFSETQ come from the germline V gene. The CDR3 length is 18 residues.

This clone was seen just once. The chain couples TRBV7-9 to TRBJ1-6; D unresolved. This CDR3 has 15 amino acids. Trimming cost V 8 bases and J 0 bases, with 11 bases left between them. Germline CDR1 SEHNR, CDR2 FQNEAQ (reference sequence). CDR3 sequence: CASSRISSYNSPLHF. CDR3 DNA: TGTGCCAGCTCGAGGATATCCTCCTATAATTCACCCCTCCACTTT.

The genes are TRBV7-9 and TRBJ2-3; D is perhaps TRBD2 (6 bases). The germline V gene encodes CDR1 SEHNR and CDR2 FQNEAQ (reference sequence). V lost 9 bases, J lost 5 bases, and 12 bases lay in between. There are 12 residues in the CDR3. The CDR3 sequence: CASRREGDTQYF. CDR3 DNA: TGTGCCAGTAGGCGGGAAGGAGATACGCAGTATTTT.

The rearrangement uses TRBV5-1 and TRBJ2-5; 9 positions agree with TRBD2. V was pared by 4 bases and J by 7 bases, with 23 bases of the junction left unmatched. CDR1 and CDR2 from the germline V gene are SGHRS and YFSETQ. This CDR3 comprises 19 residues. CDR3 in DNA: TGCGCCAGCAGCCATAACGTCGCGGGAGGGCTGAGGCTTGACACGACCCAGTACTTC. Amino acid sequence: CASSHNVAGGLRLDTTQYF.

This chain links TRBV30 with TRBJ1-5, with TRBD1 as a possible D gene (5 bases). The CDR3 is 13 amino acids. V was pared by 2 bases and J by 4 bases, with 9 bases between. Germline lookup yields CDR1 GTSNPN and CDR2 SVGIG (reference sequence). CDR3 region: CAWSLQENQPQHF. DNA of the CDR3: TGTGCCTGGAGTTTACAGGAGAATCAGCCCCAGCATTTT.

This rearrangement joins TRBV6-5 to TRBJ2-5; tentatively, D is TRBD1 (5 bases). Germline V gene lookup returns CDR1 MNHEY and CDR2 SVGAGI. Deletions cut 4 bases from V and 7 bases from J, with 16 bases between. The CDR3 extends over 14 amino acids. CDR3 nucleotide sequence: TGTGCCAGCAGTTCCTTTAGACAGACCTCGACCCAGTACTTC. Its protein product is CASSSFRQTSTQYF.

This chain uses TRBV11-2 with TRBJ2-1; 7 bases line up with TRBD2. Unmatched junction bases numbered 7, after V lost 4 bases and J lost 4 bases. Germline V gives CDR1 SGHAT, CDR2 FQNNGV. The CDR3 sequence is 15 residues long. Here the CDR3 reads CASSYMPREYNEQFF. Here the CDR3 DNA reads TGTGCCAGCAGCTACATGCCGCGGGAGTACAATGAGCAGTTCTTC.

The CDR3: CASTLGTGGRTDTQYF. In nucleotides, the CDR3 is TGTGCCAGCACCCTTGGGACAGGGGGCCGCACAGATACGCAGTATTTT. V is TRBV5-6 and J is TRBJ2-3; the match to TRBD1 covers 12 bases. This CDR3 region has 16 residues. Germline trimming cut 6 bases from V and 1 base from J; bases unmatched to any gene: 6. CDR1 and CDR2 from the germline V gene are SGHDT and YYEEEE.

The chain couples TRBV5-4 to TRBJ2-3; D is ambiguous. CDR3 size: 14 residues. Germline V gene lookup returns CDR1 SGHNT and CDR2 YYREEE (reference sequence). Trimming shortened V by 0 bases and J by 2 bases, and 7 bases separated the two germline ends. The CDR3 region has the DNA TGTGCCAGCAGCTTGGTATCAGTCACAGATACGCAGTATTTT. It yields the protein CASSLVSVTDTQYF. The variable domain in full, with the rest retrieved from reference TRBV5-4 and TRBJ2-3, is ETGVTQSPTHLIKTRGQQVTLRCSSQSGHNTVSWYQQALGQGPQFIFQYYREEENGRGNFPPRFSGLQFPNYSSELNVNALELDDSALYLCASSLVSVTDTQYFGPGTRLTVL.

This sequence joins TRBV5-4 and TRBJ2-7; TRBD2 aligns across 11 bases. The ends lost 7 bases at V and 3 bases at J; junction bases unmatched: 3. Looked up from germline, CDR1 is SGHNT and CDR2 is YYREEE (reference sequence). The CDR3 loop spans 13 amino acids. The CDR3 DNA sequence: TGTGCCAGCGGGACTAGCGGATTCTACGAGCAGTACTTC. As protein: CASGTSGFYEQYF.

This chain links TRBV19 with TRBJ1-1; D possibly corresponds to TRBD1 (5 bases). CDR1 and CDR2 (germline): LNHDA, SQIVND (reference sequence). The CDR3 is 14 residues long. Trimming removed 5 bases from V and 0 bases from J, with 10 bases in between. CDR3 amino acids: CASSARAMNTEAFF. CDR3 nucleotides: TGTGCCAGTAGTGCCAGGGCCATGAACACTGAAGCTTTCTTT.

This chain uses TRBV7-2 with TRBJ2-1; D gene uncertain. This CDR3 region has 16 residues. The germline V gene has CDR1 SGHTA and CDR2 FQGNSA. The ends were cut back, 5 bases at V and 8 bases at J, with 22 bases in the middle. The CDR3 DNA is TGTGCCAGCAGCCCCCCCTATCCTGGCGCAAGCGATGAGCAGTTCTTC. This sequence encodes CASSPPYPGASDEQFF.

The chain joins TRBV9 to TRBJ2-1; the match to TRBD2 covers 10 bases. The germline CDR1 and CDR2 sequences are SGDLS and YYNGEE. CDR3 length equals 15 residues. V trimming: 4 bases; J trimming: 3 bases; junction bases outside the gene matches: 4. The CDR3 loop is CASSLLAGGYNEQFF. The DNA for the CDR3 is TGTGCCAGCAGCCTATTAGCGGGAGGCTACAATGAGCAGTTCTTC. The full variable domain, completed using reference TRBV9 and TRBJ2-1, is DSGVTQTPKHLITATGQRVTLRCSPRSGDLSVYWYQQSLDQGLQFLIQYYNGEERAKGNILERFSAQQFPDLHSELNLSSLELGDSALYFCASSLLAGGYNEQFFGPGTRLTVL.

A note on this clone: An end of the junction does not agree with germline; a read error may underlie this. This chain links TRBV25-1 with TRBJ2-4; 7 bases match TRBD1. CDR3 length: 12 residues. CDR1 MGHDK and CDR2 SYGVNS come from the germline V gene. The CDR3 here is CASSAPGQFLDF. CDR3 nucleotides: TGTGCCAGCAGTGCCCCGGGACAGTTTCTAGACTTC.

This chain joins TRBV7-2 and TRBJ2-7; TRBD1 aligns across 9 bases. This CDR3 comprises 14 residues. CDR1 is SGHTA and CDR2 is FQGNSA in the germline V gene. V was pared by 1 base and J by 2 bases, with 0 bases of the junction left unmatched. The CDR3 DNA sequence: TGTGCCAGCAGCTTAGGACAGGGGGCCTACGAGCAGTACTTC. Its translation: CASSLGQGAYEQYF. The complete variable domain, with remaining parts taken from reference TRBV7-2 and TRBJ2-7, reads GAGVSQSPSNKVTEKGKDVELRCDPISGHTALYWYRQSLGQGLEFLIYFQGNSAPDKSGLPSDRFSAERTGGSVSTLTIQRTQQEDSAVYLCASSLGQGAYEQYFGPGTRLTVT.

The chain is built from TRBV2 and TRBJ2-2; a weak D match, TRBD1 (6 bases). The germline CDR1 and CDR2 sequences are SNHLY and FYNNEI. The length of the CDR3 is 15 residues. Trimming took off 3 bases at V and 2 bases at J, with 10 bases between the two ends. The CDR3: CASSDARGNTGELFF. In DNA form, the CDR3 reads TGTGCCAGCAGTGATGCCAGGGGAAACACCGGGGAGCTGTTTTTT.

The chain has TRBV7-2 and TRBJ1-3; D gene uncertain. The CDR3 has 16 residues. Trimming took off 1 base at V and 4 bases at J, with 14 bases between the two ends. CDR1 and CDR2 (germline): SGHTA, FQGNSA. CDR3 protein: CASSLGRHLFGNTIYF. The CDR3 DNA is TGTGCCAGCAGCTTAGGTAGACACCTCTTCGGAAACACCATATATTTT.

The chain couples TRBV5-5 to TRBJ1-1, with a tentative D call TRBD1 (6 bases). Trimming stripped 2 bases from V and 0 bases from J, with 17 bases between. Germline V gives CDR1 SGHKS, CDR2 YYEKEE (reference sequence). The CDR3 length is 17 residues. Written as DNA, the CDR3 is TGTGCCAGCAGCTTACAACAGGGCCCATCGATGAACACTGAAGCTTTCTTT. Protein product: CASSLQQGPSMNTEAFF.